This paragraph reports one T cell receptor beta chain. What it recognizes is unknown. Assay: immunoSEQ multiplex PCR; the TCRdb copy retains only in-frame clones and omits some. The sample includes around 300,000 clones, around 86% seen only once; the top ten take roughly 1%. Donors came from a validation cohort of 95 to 150 subjects, distinct from the first 666-subject cohort. The data were obtained in a study of cytomegalovirus exposure and HLA in healthy donors. At the level of the study: According to later analysis, the same platform produced the 120 or so validation and 600 to 800 first-cohort repertoires.

Study results and caveats: Most TCRs appeared rarely, but some public TCRs recurred in many donors. Reports credit the classifier with highly specific, highly sensitive diagnosis of cytomegalovirus status.

This receptor was identified in a woman younger than 30 in good health and CMV-seronegative. Input material: PBMCs.

CDR3 coding DNA: TGTGCCAGCAGTGACTTGGCAGAAGAGACCCAGTACTTC. It encodes CASSDLAEETQYF. The chain has TRBV6-1 and TRBJ2-5; D is undetermined. Germline CDR1 is MNHNS and CDR2 is SASEGT. The CDR3 consists of 13 residues. Deletions cut 3 bases from V and 3 bases from J, with 8 bases between.